The clone carrying this TCR beta chain was seen more than once but under ten times. The source of the sample is a study of blood T cell repertoires in COVID-19. Generated by immunoSEQ multiplex PCR, the TCRdb table keeps only in-frame clones and is missing some. The sample holds 100,000 or so clones, around 90% seen once. Trimming cost V 2 bases and J 7 bases, with 12 bases left between them. CDR3 length: 13 amino acids. Germline loops: CDR1 SNHLY, CDR2 FYNNEI. The sample was peripheral blood. The sequence derives from a woman aged 55-75 years with acute or convalescent COVID-19. The rearrangement uses TRBV2 and TRBJ2-7, with D tentatively TRBD2 (6 bases). The CDR3 DNA follows: TGTGCCAGCAGTGAAAACCCGGCGGGGGAGCAGTACTTC. It codes for CASSENPAGEQYF.